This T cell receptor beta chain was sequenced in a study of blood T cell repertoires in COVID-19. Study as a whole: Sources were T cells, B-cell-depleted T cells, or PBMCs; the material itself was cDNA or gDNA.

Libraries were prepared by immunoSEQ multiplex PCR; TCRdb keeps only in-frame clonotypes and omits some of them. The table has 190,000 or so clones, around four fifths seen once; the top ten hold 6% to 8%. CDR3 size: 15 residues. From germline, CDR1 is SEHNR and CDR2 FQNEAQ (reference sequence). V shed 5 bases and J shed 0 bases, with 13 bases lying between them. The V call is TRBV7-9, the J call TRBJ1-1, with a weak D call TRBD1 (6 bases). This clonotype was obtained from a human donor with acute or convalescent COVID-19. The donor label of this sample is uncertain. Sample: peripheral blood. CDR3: CASSMEGQMNTEAFF. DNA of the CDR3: TGTGCCAGCAGCATGGAAGGACAGATGAACACTGAAGCTTTCTTT.